A single sample is the source of the 24 T cell receptor beta chains below, sequenced in a study of shared clonotypes between healthy human individuals. The method was immunoSEQ multiplex PCR; TCRdb's version includes in-frame clones alone and lacks a portion of them. The data contain around 990,000 clones, about 72% of them seen just once; the ten biggest clones take up roughly 0.9%. Sequenced: memory CD4+ T cells from PBMCs. Indicated subset: CD45RA-negative fraction. The receptors originated from a man between 18 and 35 years old in good health. Some clones in this sample may be carry-over from other donors' samples.

The rearrangement links TRBV6-1 to TRBJ1-1, with D unclear. V lost 5 bases and J lost 3, with 10 bases in between. Looked up from germline, CDR1 is MNHNS and CDR2 is SASEGT. This CDR3 has 13 residues. The CDR3 nucleotides read TGTGCCAGCAGTCAGCGGGGTGACACTGAAGCTTTCTTT. Translation: CASSQRGDTEAFF.

This sequence joins TRBV19 and TRBJ2-2; D is unresolved. Germline V gene lookup returns CDR1 LNHDA and CDR2 SQIVND (reference sequence). This CDR3 is 12 amino acids long. V dropped 6 bases and J dropped 6 bases, with 8 bases sitting between them. The DNA for the CDR3 is TGTGCCAGTAGCAGGTGGTCCGGGGAGCTGTTTTTT. Protein: CASSRWSGELFF.

The chain combines TRBV2 with TRBJ1-3; D not certain. CDR1 SNHLY and CDR2 FYNNEI come from the germline V gene. V lost 5 bases and J lost 0, with 8 bases in between. This CDR3 is 14 amino acids long. CDR3 in DNA: TGTGCCAGCAGTTTAACAGCCTCTGGAAACACCATATATTTT. Translated, it gives CASSLTASGNTIYF.

The chain uses TRBV6-1 and TRBJ2-5, with TRBD2 matching 10 bases. The V and J ends lost 2 bases and 4 bases, in that order; junction bases with no gene match: 1. The CDR3 totals 14 residues. Germline values: CDR1 MNHNS, CDR2 SASEGT. This CDR3 reads CASSEIAGGETQYF. The CDR3, as DNA: TGTGCCAGCAGTGAAATAGCGGGGGGAGAGACCCAGTACTTC.

J is TRBJ2-6 and V is TRBV28; tentatively, D is TRBD1 (5 bases). This CDR3 has 18 amino acids. Germline V CDR1 and CDR2: MDHEN, SYDVKM. Trimming took 5 bases from V and 0 from J, leaving 17 bases between them. The CDR3 reads CASSPSQGRSSGANVLTF. In DNA form, the CDR3 reads TGTGCCAGCAGTCCGTCCCAGGGTAGGAGCTCTGGGGCCAACGTCCTGACTTTC. The variable domain in full, with the rest retrieved from reference TRBV28 and TRBJ2-6, is DVKVTQSSRYLVKRTGEKVFLECVQDMDHENMFWYRQDPGLGLRLIYFSYDVKMKEKGDIPEGYSVSREKKERFSLILESASTNQTSMYLCASSPSQGRSSGANVLTFGAGSRLTVL.

This clone has only one observation. The chain employs TRBV18 and TRBJ1-1, with unresolved D. CDR3 length: 15 amino acids. Germline-derived CDR1 and CDR2 are KGHSH and LQKENI. Trimming removed 0 bases at V and 1 base at J, with 9 bases between. The CDR3 DNA reads TGTGCCAGCTCACCACCGCGGCAGGCGAACACTGAAGCTTTCTTT. Amino acids: CASSPPRQANTEAFF.

This CDR3 reads CASSVDSWGTEAFF. The CDR3 bases are TGTGCCAGCAGCGTCGACTCTTGGGGGACTGAAGCTTTCTTT. The chain carries TRBV7-9 and TRBJ1-1; D possibly corresponds to TRBD1 (5 bases). This CDR3 comprises 14 residues. The germline V and J ends were trimmed by 5 bases and 5 bases, with 15 bases remaining between them. Germline values: CDR1 SEHNR, CDR2 FQNEAQ (reference sequence).

This chain links TRBV27 with TRBJ2-1; no clear D. This CDR3 comprises 13 residues. Trimming removed 2 bases at V and 3 bases at J, with 5 bases between. Per the germline V gene, CDR1 is MNHEY and CDR2 is SMNVEV (reference sequence). CDR3 in amino acids: CASSLRIYNEQFF. In DNA form, the CDR3 reads TGTGCCAGCAGTTTACGAATCTACAATGAGCAGTTCTTC.

This chain uses TRBV7-8 with TRBJ2-3, with 10 bases matching TRBD2. Trimming cost V 4 bases and J 3 bases; bases outside gene matches: 7. Germline values: CDR1 SGHVS, CDR2 FQNEAQ. There are 16 residues in the CDR3. This CDR3 is CASSSLAGAITDTQYF. The CDR3 bases are TGTGCCAGCAGCTCTCTAGCGGGAGCTATAACAGATACGCAGTATTTT.

The J gene is TRBJ1-5, the V gene TRBV6-5; D is possibly TRBD1 (5 bases). This CDR3 comprises 15 residues. The V and J ends lost 6 bases and 1 base respectively, with 13 bases between them. Germline V lookup: CDR1 MNHEY, CDR2 SVGAGI. CDR3 amino acids: CASSGGGDSNQPQHF. CDR3 coding DNA: TGTGCCAGCAGCGGAGGCGGGGACAGCAATCAGCCCCAGCATTTT.

The chain carries TRBV2 and TRBJ1-2, with TRBD1 identical over 8 bases. Losses at the gene ends were 6 bases for V and 3 bases for J; bases not matched to a gene: 12. The CDR3 sequence is 16 residues long. Looked up from germline, CDR1 is SNHLY and CDR2 is FYNNEI. The CDR3 protein is CASSEYRTGTDYGYTF. Written as DNA, the CDR3 is TGTGCCAGCAGCGAATACCGGACAGGGACGGACTATGGCTACACCTTC.

Comments on this clone: One junction end does not reproduce the germline sequence, and a read error may be involved. The V gene is TRBV18, the J gene TRBJ2-3; a possible D gene is TRBD2 (6 bases). The germline CDR1 and CDR2 sequences are KGHSH and LQKENI. The CDR3 has 16 residues. The CDR3 DNA reads as TGTGCCATCTCACCACCCGGTTCCCTGCGGGAAGATACGCAGTATTTT. Translation gives CAISPPGSLREDTQYF.

The genes are TRBV19 and TRBJ2-1, with 12 bases matching TRBD2. Germline V gives CDR1 LNHDA, CDR2 SQIVND (reference sequence). The CDR3 has 15 residues. V trimming: 7 bases; J trimming: 7 bases; junction bases outside the gene matches: 8. In DNA, the CDR3 is TGTGCCAGTACCGATATTGGACTAGCGGGGAATGAGCAGTTCTTC. Translated, it gives CASTDIGLAGNEQFF.

This chain uses TRBV10-3 with TRBJ1-2; D unresolved. Trimming cost V 2 bases and J 4 bases, with 20 bases left between them. Per germline, CDR1 ENHRY and CDR2 SYGVKD. The CDR3 is 17 residues long. The CDR3 protein is CAISEGGGKATRYGYTF. The CDR3 coding sequence is TGTGCCATCAGTGAGGGCGGAGGGAAGGCGACACGCTATGGCTACACCTTC.

Comments on this clone: The same CDR3 can be traced to other DNA sequences in this sample. The chain recombines TRBV18 with TRBJ1-1; 8 positions match TRBD1. This CDR3 spans 16 amino acids. Germline V CDR1 and CDR2: KGHSH, LQKENI. The J segment lost 0 bases and the V segment lost 3 bases, leaving 6 bases of the junction unmatched. The chain's CDR3 is CASSPGTGALNTEAFF. In DNA, the CDR3 is TGTGCCAGCTCACCCGGGACAGGAGCCTTGAACACTGAAGCTTTCTTT.

This chain links TRBV10-3 with TRBJ1-2; 9 nucleotides match TRBD1. This CDR3 is 14 amino acids long. Germline V gives CDR1 ENHRY, CDR2 SYGVKD. V dropped 6 bases and J dropped 4; count of bases not matched to a gene: 6. The CDR3 DNA is TGTGCCATCAGCCCGGGACAGGGAAGCTATGGCTACACCTTC. Protein: CAISPGQGSYGYTF.

The V call is TRBV28, the J call TRBJ2-6; 10 nucleotides match TRBD1. Germline CDR1 is MDHEN and CDR2 is SYDVKM. V gave up 10 bases and J gave up 4 bases; unmatched junction bases: 7. This CDR3 is 15 amino acids long. The CDR3 nucleotides are TGTGCCACCTGGGACAGGGGAAGAGGGGCCAACGTCCTGACTTTC. It specifies CATWDRGRGANVLTF. The full variable domain, its missing parts supplied by reference TRBV28 and TRBJ2-6, is DVKVTQSSRYLVKRTGEKVFLECVQDMDHENMFWYRQDPGLGLRLIYFSYDVKMKEKGDIPEGYSVSREKKERFSLILESASTNQTSMYLCATWDRGRGANVLTFGAGSRLTVL.

This chain uses TRBV9 with TRBJ2-2; maybe TRBD2 (6 bases). The CDR3 is 15 amino acids. V was shortened by 3 bases and J by 4 bases, with 13 bases between the two germline ends. CDR1 and CDR2 (germline): SGDLS, YYNGEE. The DNA of the CDR3 is TGTGCCAGCAGCGACGGGCGGGGCTTCACCGGGGAGCTGTTTTTT. Its protein is CASSDGRGFTGELFF.

This clone was detected only once. The V call is TRBV7-2, the J call TRBJ2-1; 7 positions match TRBD2. The CDR3 length is 13 residues. CDR1 and CDR2 (germline): SGHTA, FQGNSA. With V trimmed by 1 base and J by 10 bases, 4 bases remained unmatched. CDR3 loop: CASSLGGLGEQFF. CDR3 sequence (DNA): TGTGCCAGCAGCTTAGGCGGACTAGGGGAGCAGTTCTTC.

The genes are TRBV28 and TRBJ2-7, with D perhaps TRBD1 (6 bases). Per the germline V gene, CDR1 is MDHEN and CDR2 is SYDVKM. V was pared by 5 bases and J by 0 bases, with 14 bases between. The CDR3 sequence is 15 residues long. This chain's CDR3 is CASSPDSSPSYEQYF. Written as DNA, the CDR3 is TGTGCCAGCAGTCCGGACAGTTCCCCCTCCTACGAGCAGTACTTC. Full variable domain (missing parts from reference TRBV28 and TRBJ2-7): DVKVTQSSRYLVKRTGEKVFLECVQDMDHENMFWYRQDPGLGLRLIYFSYDVKMKEKGDIPEGYSVSREKKERFSLILESASTNQTSMYLCASSPDSSPSYEQYFGPGTRLTVT.

The J gene is TRBJ2-6, the V gene TRBV5-4, with D unclear. The CDR3 has 16 amino acids. Germline values: CDR1 SGHNT, CDR2 YYREEE (reference sequence). V lost 0 bases and J lost 1, with 8 bases in between. The CDR3 region has the DNA TGTGCCAGCAGCTTGGTATCTGCTTCTGGGGCCAACGTCCTGACTTTC. Its protein is CASSLVSASGANVLTF.

Only one count was recorded for this clone. The V call is TRBV5-6, the J call TRBJ1-5, with TRBD1 as a possible D gene (5 bases). The tail of the sequence fits TRBJ2-3 better, so the J call may be wrong. Germline V lookup: CDR1 SGHDT, CDR2 YYEEEE. The CDR3 is 13 amino acids. The CDR3 DNA sequence: TGTGCCAGCAGCGTGGGCCTACTGGGGCCCCAGTATTTT. Encoded protein: CASSVGLLGPQYF.

The chain combines TRBV5-8 with TRBJ1-2; maybe TRBD1 (5 bases). CDR1 is SGHTS, CDR2 YDEGEE, per germline. Between the trimmed V and J ends, which lost 0 bases and 8 bases, there was a span of 8 bases. The CDR3 contains 12 residues. As DNA, the CDR3 is TGTGCCAGCAGCTTGGAGGGGTTCGGCTACACCTTC. It is translated as CASSLEGFGYTF.

This sequence joins TRBV6-5 and TRBJ1-3, with 9 bases matching TRBD1. This CDR3 spans 15 amino acids. J lost 2 bases, V lost 6 bases, and 5 bases had no gene match. The V gene's germline CDR1 is MNHEY and CDR2 SVGAGI. CDR3 DNA sequence: TGTGCCAGCAGCTTACAGGGGGCCCCTGGAAACACCATATATTTT. This codes for CASSLQGAPGNTIYF.